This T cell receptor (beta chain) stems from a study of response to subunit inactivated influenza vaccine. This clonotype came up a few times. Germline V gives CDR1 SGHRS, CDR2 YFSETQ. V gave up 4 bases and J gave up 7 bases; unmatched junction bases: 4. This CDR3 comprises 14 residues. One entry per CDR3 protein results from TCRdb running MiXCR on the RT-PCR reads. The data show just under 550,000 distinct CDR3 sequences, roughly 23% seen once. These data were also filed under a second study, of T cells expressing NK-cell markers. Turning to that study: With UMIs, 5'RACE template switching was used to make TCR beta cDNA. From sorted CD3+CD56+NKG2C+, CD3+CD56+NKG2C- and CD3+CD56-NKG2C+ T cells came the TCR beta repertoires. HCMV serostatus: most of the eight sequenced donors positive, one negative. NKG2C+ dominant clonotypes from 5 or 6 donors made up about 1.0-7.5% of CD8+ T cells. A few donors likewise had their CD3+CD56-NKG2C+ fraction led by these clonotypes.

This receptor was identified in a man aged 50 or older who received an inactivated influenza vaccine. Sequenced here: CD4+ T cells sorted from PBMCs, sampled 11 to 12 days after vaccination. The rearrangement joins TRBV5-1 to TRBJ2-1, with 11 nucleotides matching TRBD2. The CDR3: CASSELAGANEQFF. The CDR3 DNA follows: TGCGCCAGCAGCGAACTAGCGGGGGCTAATGAGCAGTTCTTC.